The present entry profiles one T cell receptor (beta chain) with its context. The antigen remains undetermined. Per germline, CDR1 SGHDT and CDR2 YYEEEE. The CDR3 is 16 residues long. With 4 bases clipped from V and 5 bases from J, the junction kept 11 bases outside the gene matches. This sample was taken from a study of cytomegalovirus exposure and HLA in healthy donors. Donors showed nominal health when sampled, although they likely had unrecorded immune exposures. Study-level findings and limits: With DRB1 most and HLA-C fewest, TCR association rates differed between HLA loci in a later analysis. CMV serostatus was the only recorded immune exposure for donors. Rare TCR sequences predominated, though certain public TCRs were found in many donors.

The PCR was carried out with 60 Vbeta primers and 13 Jbeta primers. Clones were read by immunoSEQ multiplex PCR, and TCRdb kept only the in-frame ones, dropping some. This table has around 120,000 clones, 74% appearing once. Sequencing was carried out using PBMCs. The sequence was obtained from a middle-aged man in good health and CMV-seropositive. The V call is TRBV5-6, the J call TRBJ2-7, with 11 bases aligning to TRBD1. CDR3 in amino acids: CASSPLLGQGVDEQYF. CDR3 bases: TGTGCCAGCAGCCCCCTGCTGGGACAGGGGGTGGACGAGCAGTACTTC.